A single sample is the source of the 7 T cell receptor beta chains below, sequenced in a study of T cell responses to AZD1222 COVID-19 vaccine. Profiled with immunoSEQ multiplex PCR; TCRdb holds only in-frame clones, not every one. The data show about 75,000 clones, more than 70% seen once. The sequencing used peripheral blood, collected 28 days after the second dose of the MenACWY control vaccine. The source is an adult who received the MenACWY meningococcal vaccine as a control.

This chain uses TRBV30 with TRBJ2-7; D may be TRBD1 or TRBD2 (5 bases each). CDR1 is GTSNPN, CDR2 SVGIG, per germline (reference sequence). The germline V and J ends were trimmed by 2 bases and 6 bases, with 14 bases remaining between them. The CDR3 totals 13 residues. This CDR3 is CAWSPGPRGEQYF. The DNA for the CDR3 is TGTGCCTGGAGTCCGGGACCTAGGGGCGAGCAGTACTTC.

On this clone: The conserved phenylalanine or tryptophan normally closing the CDR3 is absent here, so this likely arose from a read error. It is unclear where the CDR3 begins or ends on the DNA, so no DNA is shown, and the CDR3 is as TCRdb lists it. This chain links TRBV30 with TRBJ1-2. The V gene's germline CDR1 is GTSNPN and CDR2 SVGIG (reference sequence). The CDR3 spans 12 residues, counting both ends. CDR3 loop: CAWSSGTSRGFG.

This clone was observed once. The chain couples TRBV5-8 to TRBJ2-3; perhaps TRBD1 as D (5 bases). Trimming removed 0 bases from V and 2 bases from J, with 7 bases in between. Germline loops: CDR1 SGHTS, CDR2 YDEGEE. The CDR3 loop spans 14 amino acids. CDR3 DNA sequence: TGTGCCAGCAGCTTGGCACAGGCCACAGATACGCAGTATTTT. It specifies CASSLAQATDTQYF.

V usage is TRBV6-5 and J usage is TRBJ1-2; D is unclear. The CDR3 covers 14 residues. Germline V CDR1 and CDR2: MNHEY, SVGAGI. Trimming cost V 5 bases and J 4 bases, with 14 bases left between them. The CDR3 coding sequence is TGTGCCAGCAGTCCAGCCGTGGAGGTCTATGGCTACACCTTC. Residues: CASSPAVEVYGYTF.

The chain recombines TRBV11-3 with TRBJ2-6; D is unresolved. Germline values: CDR1 SGHNT, CDR2 YENEEA. Between the trimmed V and J ends, which lost 5 bases and 4 bases, there was a span of 9 bases. The CDR3 is 14 residues long. DNA of the CDR3: TGTGCCAGCAGCCCACGGTCCGGGGCCAACGTCCTGACTTTC. Translation: CASSPRSGANVLTF.

There are a few counts of this clone. This chain joins TRBV15 and TRBJ2-6; 7 bases agree with TRBD1. The CDR3 consists of 16 residues. V shed 0 bases and J 1 base; nucleotides not matched to a gene: 0. Germline lookup yields CDR1 LNHNV and CDR2 YYDKDF (reference sequence). DNA for the CDR3: TGTGCCACCAGCAGAGAACAGGGGTCTGGGGCCAACGTCCTGACTTTC. This codes for CATSREQGSGANVLTF.

The chain has TRBV5-1 and TRBJ1-3; tentative D call: TRBD1 (5 bases). The V gene lost 0 bases and the J gene lost 0 bases, with 7 bases spanning the gap. CDR1 is SGHRS, CDR2 YFSETQ, per germline. This CDR3 has 15 amino acids. The CDR3 reads CASSLDRSSGNTIYF. Written as DNA, the CDR3 is TGCGCCAGCAGCTTGGACAGGAGCTCTGGAAACACCATATATTTT.